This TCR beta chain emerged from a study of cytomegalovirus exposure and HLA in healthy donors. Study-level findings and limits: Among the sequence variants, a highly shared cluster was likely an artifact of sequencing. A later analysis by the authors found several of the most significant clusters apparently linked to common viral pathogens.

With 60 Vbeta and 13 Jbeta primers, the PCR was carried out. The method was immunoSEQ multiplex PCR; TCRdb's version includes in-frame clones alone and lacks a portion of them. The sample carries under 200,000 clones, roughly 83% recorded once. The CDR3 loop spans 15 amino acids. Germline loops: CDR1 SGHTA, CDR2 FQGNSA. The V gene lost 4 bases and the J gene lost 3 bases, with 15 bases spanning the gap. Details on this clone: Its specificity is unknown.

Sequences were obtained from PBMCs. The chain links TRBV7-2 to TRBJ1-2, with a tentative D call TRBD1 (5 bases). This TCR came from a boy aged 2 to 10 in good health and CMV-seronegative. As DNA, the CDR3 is TGTGCCAGCAGCTCCCGAGACAGACACTACTATGGCTACACCTTC. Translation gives CASSSRDRHYYGYTF.